This T cell receptor beta chain was obtained from a study of chemoradiotherapy in HPV16-positive cancers. Background on the study: Functional T-cell assays on a couple of HPV16-positive patients' cells defined candidate HPV-specific clones and common TCR motifs.

Using immunoSEQ multiplex PCR, the repertoire was profiled, and TCRdb retains in-frame clones only, with some absent. This table has roughly 13,000 clones, roughly 70% appearing once. The study's findings and limits: Better recurrence-free survival went with HPV-responsive T-cell expansion in HPV16-positive patients. Candidate HPV-specific clones and E7-related TCR motifs grew in tumor during treatment.

As concerns this clone: Antigen: not known.

Samples were taken several times over chemoradiotherapy. CDR1 is SNHLY, CDR2 FYNNEI, per germline. The CDR3 totals 14 residues. V was clipped by 4 bases and J by 4 bases; unmatched bases: 5. This sample was taken from a patient who underwent chemoradiotherapy. The sequence came from a human donor with HPV-associated anogenital cancer. The chain links TRBV2 to TRBJ1-1; 8 bases map to TRBD1. The DNA of the CDR3 is TGTGCCAGCAGTGGGGCAGGGGGCCTCACTGAAGCTTTCTTT. This codes for CASSGAGGLTEAFF.